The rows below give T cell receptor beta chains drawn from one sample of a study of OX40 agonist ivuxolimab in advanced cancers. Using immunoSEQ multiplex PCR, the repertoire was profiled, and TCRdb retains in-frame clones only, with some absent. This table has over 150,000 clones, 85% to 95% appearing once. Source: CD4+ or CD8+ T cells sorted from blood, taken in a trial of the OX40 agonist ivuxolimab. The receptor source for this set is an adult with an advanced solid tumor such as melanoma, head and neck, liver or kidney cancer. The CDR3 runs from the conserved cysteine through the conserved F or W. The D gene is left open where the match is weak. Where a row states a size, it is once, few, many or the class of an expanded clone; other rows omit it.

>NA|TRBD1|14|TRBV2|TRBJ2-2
TGTGCCAGCAGAGACAGGGGGTCCACCGGGGAGCTGTTTTTT
CASRDRGSTGELFF
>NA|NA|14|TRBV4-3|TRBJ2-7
TGCGCCAGCAGCCAAGATCCCGGGGGAACCGGGCAGTACTTC
CASSQDPGGTGQYF
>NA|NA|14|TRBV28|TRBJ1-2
TGTGCCAGCAGTCTCACACGGGTCGGCTATGGCTACACCTTC
CASSLTRVGYGYTF
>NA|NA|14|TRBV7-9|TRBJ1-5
TGTGCCAGCAGCTTCTCGGGAACTAATCAGCCCCAGCATTTT
CASSFSGTNQPQHF
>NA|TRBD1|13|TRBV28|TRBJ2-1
TGTGCCAGCAGTCCCACAGGGGTCAATGAGCAGTTCTTC
CASSPTGVNEQFF
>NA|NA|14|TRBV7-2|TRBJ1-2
TGTGCCAGCAGCCCACCCGCGGACTCCTATGGCTACACCTTC
CASSPPADSYGYTF
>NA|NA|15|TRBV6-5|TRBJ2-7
TGTGCCAGCAGTTACTCGGCGCTGGACTCCTACGAGCAGTACTTC
CASSYSALDSYEQYF
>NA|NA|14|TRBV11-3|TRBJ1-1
TGTGCCAGCAGCTTACTGGGGGCTGGCACTGAAGCTTTCTTT
CASSLLGAGTEAFF
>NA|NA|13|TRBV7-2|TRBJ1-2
TGTGCCAGCAGCTTAGTGGGCAGAGACGGCTACACCTTC
CASSLVGRDGYTF
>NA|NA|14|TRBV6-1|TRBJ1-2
TGTGCCAGCACCGTGACAACGATTAACTATGGCTACACCTTC
CASTVTTINYGYTF
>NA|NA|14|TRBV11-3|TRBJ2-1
TGTGCCAGCAGCTTAGGTTTTGTAGCGAATGAGCAGTTCTTC
CASSLGFVANEQFF
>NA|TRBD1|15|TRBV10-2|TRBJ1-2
TGCGCCAGCAGAGGGGACAGGGCGGTGAACTATGGCTACACCTTC
CASRGDRAVNYGYTF
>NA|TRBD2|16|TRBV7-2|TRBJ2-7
TGTGCCAGCAGCGAGAACCCACTAGCGGATGCGTGGGAGCAGTACTTC
CASSENPLADAWEQYF
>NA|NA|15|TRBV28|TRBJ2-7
TGTGCCAGCAGGGGGGAGGGACAGTCCCCCTACGAGCAGTACTTC
CASRGEGQSPYEQYF
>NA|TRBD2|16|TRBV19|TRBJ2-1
TGTGCCAGTAGTACCCCGGGACTAGCGGGAAACAATGAGCAGTTCTTC
CASSTPGLAGNNEQFF
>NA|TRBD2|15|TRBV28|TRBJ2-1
TGTGCCAGCAGTTTAGCGGGAGGGCTACGCAATGAGCAGTTCTTC
CASSLAGGLRNEQFF
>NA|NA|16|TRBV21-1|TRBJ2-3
TGTGCCAGCAGCAATGGGACTAGCGCCGAGGGAGATACGCAGTATTTT
CASSNGTSAEGDTQYF
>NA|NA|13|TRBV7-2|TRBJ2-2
TGTGCCAGCAGCTTCCTTAGCCGCCGGGAGCTGTTTTTT
CASSFLSRRELFF
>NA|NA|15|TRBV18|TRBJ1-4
TGTGCCAGCTCACAACAGGGACGGCCTAATGAAAAACTGTTTTTT
CASSQQGRPNEKLFF
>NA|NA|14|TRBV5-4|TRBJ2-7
TGTGCCAGCAGCTTGGATTGGGAAAACTACGAGCAGTACTTC
CASSLDWENYEQYF
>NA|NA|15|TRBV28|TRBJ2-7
TGTGCCAGCAGTCAGGGGGGGACTAGGGTCTACGAGCAGTACTTC
CASSQGGTRVYEQYF
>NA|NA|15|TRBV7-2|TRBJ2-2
TGTGCCAGCAGCTTGGCCGGGGCGACCACCGGGGAGCTGTTTTTT
CASSLAGATTGELFF
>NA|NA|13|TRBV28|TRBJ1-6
TGTGCCAGCAGTCCTTTTTATAATTCACCCCTCCACTTT
CASSPFYNSPLHF
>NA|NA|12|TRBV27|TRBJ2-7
TGTGCCAGCAGTACAAGACAGGCTGGGCAGTACTTC
CASSTRQAGQYF
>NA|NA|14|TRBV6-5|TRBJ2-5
TGTGCCAGCAGTCAGAGGGGGGCTCAAGAGACCCAGTACTTC
CASSQRGAQETQYF
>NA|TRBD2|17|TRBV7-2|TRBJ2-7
TGTGCCAGCAGCCAAGGACTAGCGGGGCTAAGCTCCTACGAGCAGTACTTC
CASSQGLAGLSSYEQYF
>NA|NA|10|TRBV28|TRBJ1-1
TGTGCCAGCAGCGACTTCGAAGCTTTCTTT
CASSDFEAFF
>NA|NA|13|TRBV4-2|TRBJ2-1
TGTGCCAGCAGCCAAGATTCCCTAGCTACGCAGTTCTTC
CASSQDSLATQFF
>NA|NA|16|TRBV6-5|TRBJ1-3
TGTGCCAGCAGTTACTCTATATCAGGCGGAGGAAACACCATATATTTT
CASSYSISGGGNTIYF
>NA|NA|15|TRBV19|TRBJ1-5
TGTGCCAGTAGTATAGCGGACGGGAGCAATCAGCCCCAGCATTTT
CASSIADGSNQPQHF
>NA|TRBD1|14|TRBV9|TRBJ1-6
TGTGCCAGCGGGGGACAGGTTTATAATTCACCCCTCCACTTT
CASGGQVYNSPLHF
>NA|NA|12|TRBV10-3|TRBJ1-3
TGTGCCATCAAAGGGCGGGGAAACACCATATATTTT
CAIKGRGNTIYF
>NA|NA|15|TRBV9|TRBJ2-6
TGTGCCAGCAGCGTACGGGGCTCTGGGGCCAACGTCCTGACTTTC
CASSVRGSGANVLTF
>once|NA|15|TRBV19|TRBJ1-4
TGTGCCAGTAGTATACGGGTGGCCGGTGGAGAAAAACTGTTTTTT
CASSIRVAGGEKLFF
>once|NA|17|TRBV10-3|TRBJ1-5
TGTGCCATCAGTGATGGCAGGGAATCTCCTAGCAATCAGCCCCAGCATTTT
CAISDGRESPSNQPQHF
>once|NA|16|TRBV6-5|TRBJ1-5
TGTGCCAGCAGTTACTCAGCAGGGGCAAGCAATCAGCCCCAGCATTTT
CASSYSAGASNQPQHF
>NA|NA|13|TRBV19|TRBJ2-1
TGTGCCAGTAGTATAGGGGCTAGCATGGAGCAGTTCTTC
CASSIGASMEQFF
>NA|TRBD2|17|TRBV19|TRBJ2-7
TGTGCCAGTAGTATTGAGAGCGGGGGCCCGTTTGCCGGCGAGCAGTACTTC
CASSIESGGPFAGEQYF
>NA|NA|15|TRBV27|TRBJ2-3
TGTGCCAGCAGCCACCGACTGGAGGGGTTGGACACGCAGTATTTT
CASSHRLEGLDTQYF
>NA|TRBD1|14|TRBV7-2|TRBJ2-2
TGTGCCAGCAGCCCACAGGGGATCACCGGGGAGCTGTTTTTT
CASSPQGITGELFF
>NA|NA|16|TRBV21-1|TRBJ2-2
TGTGCCAGCAGCAGCCCTACAGGGAAAGCTACCGGGGAGCTGTTTTTT
CASSSPTGKATGELFF
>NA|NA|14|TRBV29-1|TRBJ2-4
TGCAGCGTTTCAGTTCCGGGAATCAAAAACATTCAGTACTTC
CSVSVPGIKNIQYF
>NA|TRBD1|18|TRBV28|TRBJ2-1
TGTGCCAGCAGTTTTTCTACCTGGACAGGGGCGACAAACAATGAGCAGTTCTTC
CASSFSTWTGATNNEQFF
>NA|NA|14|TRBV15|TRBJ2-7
TGTGCCACCAGCAGAGATTATATAGCCTACGAGCAGTACTTC
CATSRDYIAYEQYF
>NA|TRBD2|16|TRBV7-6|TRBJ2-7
TGTGCCAGCAGCCCGCAAGGGACTAGCGGCTCCTACGAGCAGTACTTC
CASSPQGTSGSYEQYF
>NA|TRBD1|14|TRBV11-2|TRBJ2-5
TGTGCCAGCAGCTTAGCAGGGGGCGGGGAGACCCAGTACTTC
CASSLAGGGETQYF
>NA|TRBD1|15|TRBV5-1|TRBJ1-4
TGCGCCAGCAGCCTGGCGACAGGGGTAAATGAAAAACTGTTTTTT
CASSLATGVNEKLFF
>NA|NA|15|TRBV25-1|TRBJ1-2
TGTGCCAGCAGTGAAGGCGGCCGTCTTAACTATGGCTACACCTTC
CASSEGGRLNYGYTF
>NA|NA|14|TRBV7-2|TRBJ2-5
TGTGCCAGCAGCTTGGGGGACATCGAAGCGACCCAGTACTTC
CASSLGDIEATQYF
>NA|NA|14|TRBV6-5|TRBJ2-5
TGTGCCAGCAGTTACTCGAGAGGGGGGGAGACCCAGTACTTC
CASSYSRGGETQYF
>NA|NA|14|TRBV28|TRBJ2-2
TGTGCCAGCAGTCTAATTTACAGGGACGGGGAGCTGTTTTTT
CASSLIYRDGELFF
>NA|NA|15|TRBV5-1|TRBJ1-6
TGCGCCAGCAGCTTGGAACAGCTACTTAATTCACCCCTCCACTTT
CASSLEQLLNSPLHF
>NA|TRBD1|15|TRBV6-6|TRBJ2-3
TGTGCCAGCAGTTCGCGGGACAGGGGGGCAGATACGCAGTATTTT
CASSSRDRGADTQYF
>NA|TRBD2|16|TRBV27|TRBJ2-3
TGTGCCAGCAGTCTCGCCGGGACTAGTCATGAAGATACGCAGTATTTT
CASSLAGTSHEDTQYF